The rows below give T cell receptor beta chains drawn from one sample of a study of neurological immune-mediated disorders. TCRdb reanalysed the 5' RACE reads using MiXCR and keeps one entry per CDR3 protein. The sample contains approximately 45,000 distinct CDR3 sequences, 10% to 15% of which appear only once. Sequencing was performed on PBMCs. The receptors stem from a female donor in good health. The CDR3 runs from the conserved cysteine through the conserved F or W. D genes are given only for firm matches. Clone size is shown for a subset of rows, as once, few, many or a class of expanded clone.

v_gene: TRBV6-6; abundance: few; j_gene: TRBJ1-5; d_gene: TRBD1; CDR3nt: TGTGCCAGCAGTCTCGCAGGGGGCAAACAGCCCCAGCATTTT; CDR3aa: CASSLAGGKQPQHF
v_gene: TRBV11-2; abundance: many; j_gene: TRBJ2-2; d_gene: NA; CDR3nt: TGTGCCAGCAGCTTAGTGGCCGGGGGGAACACCGGGGAGCTGTTTTTT; CDR3aa: CASSLVAGGNTGELFF
v_gene: TRBV3-1; abundance: many; j_gene: TRBJ2-1; d_gene: TRBD2; CDR3nt: TGTGCCAGCAGCCCTAGCGGGGGGGCACGAAATGAGCAGTTCTTC; CDR3aa: CASSPSGGARNEQFF
v_gene: TRBV2; abundance: NA; j_gene: TRBJ2-2; d_gene: NA; CDR3nt: TGTGCCAGCAGTGCTTGGGGGGACGGGGAGCTGTTTTTT; CDR3aa: CASSAWGDGELFF
v_gene: TRBV20-1; abundance: many; j_gene: TRBJ2-1; d_gene: NA; CDR3nt: TGCAGTGCTAGAGATAGAAAGGGATCTAGGAATGAGCAGTTCTTC; CDR3aa: CSARDRKGSRNEQFF
v_gene: TRBV20-1; abundance: few; j_gene: TRBJ2-1; d_gene: TRBD2; CDR3nt: TGCAGTGCCTATGTCATCCTAGCGGGGAACAATGAGCAGTTCTTC; CDR3aa: CSAYVILAGNNEQFF
v_gene: TRBV7-6; abundance: few; j_gene: TRBJ1-6; d_gene: NA; CDR3nt: TGTGCCAGCAGCTTAGGACAGGCCAGGGGTTCACCCCTCCACTTT; CDR3aa: CASSLGQARGSPLHF
v_gene: TRBV5-1; abundance: NA; j_gene: TRBJ1-2; d_gene: TRBD1; CDR3nt: TGCGCCAACAGCCTTGCGGGGACAGGGGCCACTGGCTACACCTTC; CDR3aa: CANSLAGTGATGYTF
v_gene: TRBV5-5; abundance: NA; j_gene: TRBJ1-5; d_gene: TRBD1; CDR3nt: TGTGTCAGCAGCTGGGGACAGGGGGGTCAGCCCCAGCATTTT; CDR3aa: CVSSWGQGGQPQHF
v_gene: TRBV27; abundance: many; j_gene: TRBJ2-3; d_gene: NA; CDR3nt: TGTGCCAGCAGACCCTGGGCGGGGCCTAGCACAGATACGCAGTATTTT; CDR3aa: CASRPWAGPSTDTQYF
v_gene: TRBV6-6; abundance: many; j_gene: TRBJ2-2; d_gene: NA; CDR3nt: TGTGCCAGCAGGTGGGACATCCAAACCGGGGAGCTGTTTTTT; CDR3aa: CASRWDIQTGELFF
v_gene: TRBV18; abundance: many; j_gene: TRBJ2-3; d_gene: NA; CDR3nt: TGTGCCAGCTCCCCCCTGCCCCTTACAGGGACAGATACGCAGTATTTT; CDR3aa: CASSPLPLTGTDTQYF
v_gene: TRBV5-1; abundance: many; j_gene: TRBJ2-7; d_gene: TRBD1; CDR3nt: TGCGCCAGCAGCCCCCGGGACAGGGGCTACGAGCAGTACTTC; CDR3aa: CASSPRDRGYEQYF
v_gene: TRBV14; abundance: few; j_gene: TRBJ1-2; d_gene: NA; CDR3nt: TGTGCCAGCAGCCAAGTTAGGGGGGATGGCTACACCTTC; CDR3aa: CASSQVRGDGYTF
v_gene: TRBV9; abundance: many; j_gene: TRBJ1-1; d_gene: NA; CDR3nt: TGTGCCAGCAGCGTAGTCGTGGGTCGTGCTGAAGCTTTCTTT; CDR3aa: CASSVVVGRAEAFF
v_gene: TRBV18; abundance: many; j_gene: TRBJ2-2; d_gene: NA; CDR3nt: TGTGCCAGCTCACCATCGAGGAGATCAGACAACACCGGGGAGCTGTTTTTT; CDR3aa: CASSPSRRSDNTGELFF
v_gene: TRBV12-3/TRBV12-4; abundance: many; j_gene: TRBJ2-5; d_gene: TRBD2; CDR3nt: TGTGCCAGCACTCCGGGGACTAGCGGGAAGACCCAGTACTTC; CDR3aa: CASTPGTSGKTQYF
v_gene: TRBV7-2; abundance: many; j_gene: TRBJ2-1; d_gene: NA; CDR3nt: TGTGCCAGCAGCTTAGGTGGTAGCGGTCACAATGAGCAGTTCTTC; CDR3aa: CASSLGGSGHNEQFF
v_gene: TRBV3-1; abundance: once; j_gene: TRBJ2-7; d_gene: TRBD2; CDR3nt: TGTGCCAGCAGCCAAGCCCCGCGACTAGCGGGATACTACGAGCAGTACTTC; CDR3aa: CASSQAPRLAGYYEQYF
v_gene: TRBV6-1; abundance: many; j_gene: TRBJ1-1; d_gene: NA; CDR3nt: TGTGCCAGCAGTCCGCAGGGGAAAGCTTTCTTT; CDR3aa: CASSPQGKAFF
v_gene: TRBV3-1; abundance: NA; j_gene: TRBJ1-5; d_gene: NA; CDR3nt: TGTGCCAGTAGCCAGTCCCCGACCCCCAACCGCAATCAGCCCCAGCATTTT; CDR3aa: CASSQSPTPNRNQPQHF
v_gene: TRBV20-1; abundance: many; j_gene: TRBJ1-3; d_gene: NA; CDR3nt: TGCAGTGCTAGAGCCGCCCTAGGGGACGGTTCTGGAAACACCATATATTTT; CDR3aa: CSARAALGDGSGNTIYF
v_gene: TRBV20-1; abundance: few; j_gene: TRBJ2-5; d_gene: NA; CDR3nt: TGCGGGGGCTTGTGGGGGCCTAAAGAGACCCAGTACTTC; CDR3aa: CGGLWGPKETQYF
v_gene: TRBV6-5; abundance: many; j_gene: TRBJ2-2; d_gene: NA; CDR3nt: TGTGCCAGCACACGTAAACAGAACACCGGGGAGCTGTTTTTT; CDR3aa: CASTRKQNTGELFF
v_gene: TRBV20-1; abundance: few; j_gene: TRBJ2-7; d_gene: NA; CDR3nt: TGCAGTGCTAGAGAGGGGCACTCCTACGAGCAGTACTTC; CDR3aa: CSAREGHSYEQYF
v_gene: TRBV4-3; abundance: NA; j_gene: TRBJ1-2; d_gene: NA; CDR3nt: TGCGCCAGCAGCCAAGATCACAGTGGTGGCTACACCTTC; CDR3aa: CASSQDHSGGYTF
v_gene: TRBV6-1; abundance: many; j_gene: TRBJ2-7; d_gene: NA; CDR3nt: TGTGCCAGCAGTGAAAAGTATTCAAGGCAGTACTTC; CDR3aa: CASSEKYSRQYF
v_gene: TRBV3-1; abundance: many; j_gene: TRBJ1-2; d_gene: NA; CDR3nt: TGTGCCAGCAGCTTACACGACAGGACGATTGGCTACACCTTC; CDR3aa: CASSLHDRTIGYTF
v_gene: TRBV5-1; abundance: many; j_gene: TRBJ2-7; d_gene: NA; CDR3nt: TGCGCCAGCAGCCGGGACACTAGGGACGAGCAGTACTTC; CDR3aa: CASSRDTRDEQYF
v_gene: TRBV6-1; abundance: many; j_gene: TRBJ1-3; d_gene: NA; CDR3nt: TGTGCCTACAGGGTCTCTGGAAACACCATATATTTT; CDR3aa: CAYRVSGNTIYF
v_gene: TRBV12-3/TRBV12-4; abundance: NA; j_gene: TRBJ2-3; d_gene: TRBD2; CDR3nt: TGTGCCAGCACCTGGACTAGCGGGAGGGTAACAGATACGCAGTATTTT; CDR3aa: CASTWTSGRVTDTQYF
v_gene: TRBV6-6; abundance: many; j_gene: TRBJ1-3; d_gene: NA; CDR3nt: TGTGCCAGTGCCGATCTCGGAAACACCATATATTTT; CDR3aa: CASADLGNTIYF
v_gene: TRBV5-1; abundance: NA; j_gene: TRBJ1-2; d_gene: NA; CDR3nt: TGCGCCAGCAGCGCACAGAATTCGGGGACTGGCTACACCTTC; CDR3aa: CASSAQNSGTGYTF
v_gene: TRBV25-1; abundance: NA; j_gene: TRBJ1-4; d_gene: NA; CDR3nt: TGTGCCAGCAGTGAATATGGTCTTTTGGGAAAACTGTTTTTT; CDR3aa: CASSEYGLLGKLFF
v_gene: TRBV30; abundance: NA; j_gene: TRBJ1-1; d_gene: NA; CDR3nt: TGTGCCTGGAGTGTAGCATACCGCAAATTGAACACTGAAGCTTTCTTT; CDR3aa: CAWSVAYRKLNTEAFF
v_gene: TRBV3-1; abundance: many; j_gene: TRBJ1-5; d_gene: NA; CDR3nt: TGTGCCAGCAGCCAAGATAAGGGGGTTAGCCAGCCCCAGCATTTT; CDR3aa: CASSQDKGVSQPQHF
v_gene: TRBV4-2; abundance: many; j_gene: TRBJ2-2; d_gene: TRBD2; CDR3nt: TGTGCCAGCAGCCCTGGGAGCGGGGAGAACACCGGGGAGCTGTTTTTT; CDR3aa: CASSPGSGENTGELFF
v_gene: TRBV20-1; abundance: many; j_gene: TRBJ2-7; d_gene: TRBD1; CDR3nt: TGCAGTGCCCCAAAGACAGGGGGTGACGAGCAGTACTTC; CDR3aa: CSAPKTGGDEQYF
v_gene: TRBV5-1; abundance: many; j_gene: TRBJ2-7; d_gene: TRBD1; CDR3nt: TGCGCCAGCAGCTACAGCTGGACAGGGGCCATGGGGGAGCAGTACTTC; CDR3aa: CASSYSWTGAMGEQYF
v_gene: TRBV12-3/TRBV12-4; abundance: many; j_gene: TRBJ2-1; d_gene: NA; CDR3nt: TGTGCCAGCAGTGTCGGCCAGGGGGGTGAGCAGTTCTTC; CDR3aa: CASSVGQGGEQFF
v_gene: TRBV5-1; abundance: many; j_gene: TRBJ2-7; d_gene: TRBD1; CDR3nt: TGCGCCAGCAGCACACATCCGTCGGGACAGGGGGCGTCCTACGAGCAGTACTTC; CDR3aa: CASSTHPSGQGASYEQYF
v_gene: TRBV29-1; abundance: many; j_gene: TRBJ2-1; d_gene: NA; CDR3nt: TGCGGGCTTGGGTCCTACAATGAGCAGTTCTTC; CDR3aa: CGLGSYNEQFF
v_gene: TRBV5-4; abundance: NA; j_gene: TRBJ2-4; d_gene: TRBD1; CDR3nt: TGTGCCAGCAGCTTGGGACAGGGGGCGAAAGCCAAAAACATACAGTACTTC; CDR3aa: CASSLGQGAKAKNIQYF
v_gene: TRBV10-3; abundance: few; j_gene: TRBJ1-2; d_gene: TRBD1; CDR3nt: TGTGCCATCAGTGAGCTAGGGGGCATGGCTAGGAGTTACTATGGCTACACCTTC; CDR3aa: CAISELGGMARSYYGYTF
v_gene: TRBV6-5; abundance: many; j_gene: TRBJ2-7; d_gene: TRBD1; CDR3nt: TGTGCCAGCAGGAGGGGGCAGGGGTCCTACGAGCAGTACTTC; CDR3aa: CASRRGQGSYEQYF
v_gene: TRBV29-1; abundance: NA; j_gene: TRBJ1-2; d_gene: TRBD1; CDR3nt: TGCAGCGTTCAGGGGGATGATGGCTACACCTTC; CDR3aa: CSVQGDDGYTF
v_gene: TRBV7-9; abundance: many; j_gene: TRBJ2-5; d_gene: NA; CDR3nt: TGTGCCAGCAGCTCTGTGAATTGGGGAGTGGGAGAGACCCAGTACTTC; CDR3aa: CASSSVNWGVGETQYF
v_gene: TRBV3-1; abundance: many; j_gene: TRBJ2-7; d_gene: NA; CDR3nt: TGTGCCAGCAGCCAAACCCGTAGCTCCTACGAGCAGTACTTC; CDR3aa: CASSQTRSSYEQYF
v_gene: TRBV18; abundance: many; j_gene: TRBJ1-6; d_gene: NA; CDR3nt: TGTGCCAGCTCACCAGTGGGTTCTGATTCACCCCTCCACTTT; CDR3aa: CASSPVGSDSPLHF
v_gene: TRBV12-3/TRBV12-4; abundance: many; j_gene: TRBJ1-1; d_gene: NA; CDR3nt: TGTGCCAGCAGCCTGGATCTAGAAGCTTTCTTT; CDR3aa: CASSLDLEAFF
v_gene: TRBV29-1; abundance: many; j_gene: TRBJ2-1; d_gene: TRBD2; CDR3nt: TGCAGCATCTCTAGCGGGATTCGGGATGAGCAGTTCTTC; CDR3aa: CSISSGIRDEQFF
v_gene: TRBV10-2; abundance: many; j_gene: TRBJ2-1; d_gene: NA; CDR3nt: TGCGCCAGCAGTTTAGTTGCGTACAATGAGCAGTTCTTC; CDR3aa: CASSLVAYNEQFF
v_gene: TRBV6-1; abundance: many; j_gene: TRBJ2-7; d_gene: TRBD1; CDR3nt: TGTGCCAGCAGTGTCCAGGCGACAGGGGGAGCCTACGAGCAGTACTTC; CDR3aa: CASSVQATGGAYEQYF